Detailed here is one T cell receptor beta chain. Its cognate antigen has yet to be identified. One base away there is no much larger clone; base qualities are not given. The germline V gene (reference sequence) yields GTSNPN for CDR1 and SVGIG for CDR2. After removal of 3 bases from V and 0 bases from J, the junction retains 5 bases not matched to a gene. The CDR3 covers 16 residues, taking in both the cysteine and the phenylalanine. CDR3 DNA is the only sequence kept; it has 48 bases, read in frame from the first base. DNA from uncultured naive and memory CD4+ T cells underwent immunoSEQ TCR-beta sequencing at deep resolution. Turning to the authors' computational methods: During preprocessing, nonproductive sequences were removed, as were CDR3s that did not start with C, did not end with F or W, or were shorter than 7 amino acids. Cultured and uncultured naive and memory CD4+ repertoires were searched for previously identified spike- and CEF-reactive CDR3s. CDR3 homology was measured as pairwise Levenshtein distance, computed with the stringdist R package after trimming three terminal residues from each end. The table comes from immuneACCESS by way of TCRdb, which keeps in-frame sequences with V and J called. Part of the clones is missing from these tables; in studies checked, under half for an unresolved V gene and the rest for unknown reasons. The DNA was the basis for D and trimming; V, J and clone size are from that table. The sample table contains 9,000 to 13,000 clones; only one count was recorded for about 87% of them. Jointly, the top ten make up 2.2% of the sample.

This sample was taken from a study of CD4 T cells in relation to SARS-CoV-2 and coronaviruses (dated by TCRdb to about 2021). The study in broad terms: Across all 12 patients in the convalescent cohort, the median age was almost 40 years, with a range of 21 to 72 years. A different, Illumina-based TCR-beta assay was used to sequence expansion assays from other donors in the study. Among the approximately 12 convalescent patients, 8 males and 4 females were included, and two of the subjects were Hispanic. Samples from three pre-COVID donors and the naive versus memory experiments were sequenced with the Adaptive Biotechnologies TCR-sequencing kit; other data were Illumina-based. At the level of individual TCR clonotypes, the study measured memory CD4+ T cell crossreactivity between SARS-CoV-2 spike protein and common cold coronavirus spike proteins. HLA restriction was mapped for shared crossreactive spike epitopes using patient-derived lymphoblastoid cell lines.

What the research found in general, with its limitations: Pre-pandemic and post-infection samples were not both contributed by any donor, so tracing of the source of pre-existing responses was limited. Sequencing naive versus memory cells indicated that the assay picks up memory recall responses, not primary responses primed during culture. About 65% of donors had memory CD4+ clonotypes that crossrecognized SARS-CoV-2 and at least one common cold coronavirus spike. The study was limited by small numbers of patients and tested TCRs. Crossreactive clones showed significantly weaker SARS-CoV-2-driven expansion than monoreactive clones, consistent with antigenic imprinting. Crossreactivity analysis was centred on spike protein, so crossreactivity against other viral proteins was not assessed.

Naive and memory CD4+ T cells were separated from cryopreserved PBMCs by first enriching for CD4 and then performing EasySep naive CD4+ T cell enrichment. Ficoll-Paque PLUS gradient centrifugation was used to isolate PBMCs from either whole blood or leukapheresis product. The PBMCs went either fresh into the expansion assay or into cryopreservation at -140 degrees C. The QIAamp Micro DNA Kit was used to extract genomic DNA from the CD4+ T cells. The rearranged chain carries TRBV30 and TRBJ2-7, with 13 bases in between that match TRBD2. The TCR comes from an adult with COVID-19. Sequencing used naive CD4+ T cells from PBMCs. The cell subset or site label of this sample denotes: naive CD4+ T cells isolated by negative enrichment. The CDR3 has the sequence CAWRLAGGPSSYEQYF. The DNA sequence follows: TGTGCCTGGAGACTAGCGGGGGGGCCGAGCTCCTACGAGCAGTACTTC.